This TCR beta chain comes out of a study of T cell changes during pregnancy in multiple sclerosis. Germline V gene sequence: CDR1 MDHEN, CDR2 SYDVKM. The CDR3 is 15 amino acids. Produced via immunoSEQ multiplex PCR; TCRdb's table is partial and in-frame only. This sample carries approximately 44,000 clones, around nine tenths of them seen once, and the ten largest clones take under 0.75%. This TCR was recovered from a female donor with multiple sclerosis, enrolled in a pregnancy study. The rearrangement uses TRBV28 and TRBJ2-3, with D possibly being TRBD2 (6 bases). This sample comprised CD4+ T cells from peripheral blood mononuclear cells, obtained before pregnancy. The CDR3 sequence: CASLGGTLGTDTQYF. CDR3 sequence (DNA): TGTGCGTCACTGGGGGGTACCCTCGGCACAGATACGCAGTATTTT.